This TCR beta chain emerged from a study of T-cell reconstitution after alpha-beta-depleted transplantation in children listed by TCRdb under 2016. Turning to the overall study: Using TCR repertoire profiling, the study quantitatively followed how T-cell immune reconstitution unfolded in children after TCRalphabeta/CD19-depleted allogeneic hematopoietic cell transplantation.

A note on this clonotype: The antigen it binds to is not known. No much larger clone is present one base from it, and per-base qualities are unavailable.

The receptor library was made with PCR. Reads for this sample came from an Illumina HiSeq 2500. TCR libraries were prepared with molecular barcoding, using unique molecular identifiers to normalize TCRbeta repertoire quantification. The public sequencing data were trimmed at Q25 with fastp and processed into clonotypes with MiXCR by TCRdb, which kept only in-frame beta chains. Here each entry gathers all rows of one CDR3 protein and keeps the most common genes and DNA. The sample has fewer than 400,000 distinct CDR3 sequences on record, around 21% of them singletons. The ten largest clones add up to over 3.5% of the sample. Trimming accounts for 4 bases at V and 3 bases at J, while the number of junction bases matched to no gene is 4. Its CDR3 holds 14 amino acids, cysteine through phenylalanine. Of the read, only the CDR3 DNA is kept; its 42 bases are in frame from base 1. The CDR1 and CDR2 encoded by the germline V gene are KGHDR and SFDVKD.

Here the chain combines TRBV24-1 and TRBJ1-1; 7 junctional bases match TRBD1. This sample comprised PBMCs from the stem cell graft donor, obtained from the stem cell graft. This TCR derives from a human donor who donated a stem cell graft to a child with acute myeloid leukemia. The CDR3 loop reads CATSDRDRDTEAFF. The DNA sequence reads TGTGCCACCAGTGACCGTGACAGGGACACTGAAGCTTTCTTT.